The 6 T cell receptor beta chains presented below share a single source sample, sequenced in a study of human T cells and chemical hapten exposure. Treatment given: therapeutic diphenylcyclopropenone sensitization with weekly scalp DPC. Attachment of unique molecular identifiers to individual cDNA molecules was performed in the library. TCRdb processed the reads anew with MiXCR; each CDR3 protein has one entry. The data contain 4,000 to 5,000 distinct CDR3 sequences, about half of them singletons. The material sequenced was whole blood, taken before DPC sensitization or 2, 6, or about 24 weeks after (not recorded which). The receptors were gathered from an adult with alopecia areata. Some clones in this sample may be carry-over from other donors' samples. This table probably holds off-target reads from a library built for another chain.

V usage is TRBV29-1 and J usage is TRBJ2-2, with D possibly being TRBD1 (5 bases). CDR3 size: 12 residues. Trimming shortened V by 4 bases and J by 5 bases, and 8 bases separated the two germline ends. The germline CDR1 and CDR2 sequences are SQVTM and ANQGSEA. The CDR3 loop reads CSVGGRTGELFF. CDR3 nucleotide sequence: TGCAGCGTTGGGGGCCGGACCGGGGAGCTGTTTTTT.

This clonotype has more than one count but fewer than ten. V and J are TRBV2 and TRBJ1-2; D may be TRBD1 (6 bases). Trimming left V 6 bases short and J 8 bases short, with 19 bases between. The CDR3 has 14 residues. Germline loops: CDR1 SNHLY, CDR2 FYNNEI. The chain's CDR3 is CASRAHAGAEGYTF. CDR3 coding DNA: TGTGCCAGCAGAGCCCACGCAGGGGCGGAGGGCTACACCTTC.

This clonotype has a handful of counts. V is TRBV2 and J is TRBJ2-7; D assignment may be TRBD1 or TRBD2 (5 bases each). With 3 bases removed from V and 5 bases from J, the gap between germline ends came to 17 bases. Germline CDR1 and CDR2: SNHLY and FYNNEI. The CDR3 loop spans 15 amino acids. CDR3 in amino acids: CASSDPGSGRDEQYF. CDR3 in DNA: TGTGCCAGCAGTGATCCCGGGTCGGGGCGCGACGAGCAGTACTTC.

The rearrangement links TRBV7-9 to TRBJ2-5, with TRBD2 as a possible D gene (6 bases). The germline CDR1 and CDR2 sequences are SEHNR and FQNEAQ (reference sequence). This CDR3 contains 18 residues. The V end was cut by 2 bases, the J end by 2 bases, with 21 bases between. The CDR3 region is CASSLTINIGLTQETQYF. In nucleotides, the CDR3 is TGTGCCAGCAGCTTAACGATAAATATTGGACTAACACAAGAGACCCAGTACTTC.

This chain links TRBV11-2 with TRBJ2-2, with TRBD2 matching over 7 bases. CDR1 is SGHAT and CDR2 is FQNNGV in the germline V gene. The CDR3 length is 16 residues. The ends lost 3 bases at V and 6 bases at J; junction bases unmatched: 10. The CDR3 protein is CASSLNWGREAGELFF. CDR3 nucleotides: TGTGCCAGCAGCTTGAACTGGGGACGGGAGGCCGGGGAGCTGTTTTTT.

This rearrangement joins TRBV27 to TRBJ2-7; D gene ambiguous. The CDR3 totals 11 residues. V lost 2 bases and J lost 5, with 4 bases in between. Germline CDR1 MNHEY, CDR2 SMNVEV (reference sequence). The CDR3 sequence: CASSLGNEQYF. The CDR3 DNA reads as TGTGCCAGCAGTTTAGGTAACGAGCAGTACTTC.